Following are 15 T cell receptor beta chains from one sample sequenced in a study of patients and donors after allogeneic stem cell transplantation. Using its own MiXCR run on the RT-PCR reads, TCRdb lists one record per CDR3 protein. The table records roughly 880,000 distinct CDR3 sequences, around 17% of them present only once. Sequenced: blood, either unsorted or a sorted T cell fraction (not recorded which). Receptors originate from a human donor who was either an allogeneic HSCT recipient or a stem cell or donor lymphocyte infusion donor (not recorded which). It is not recorded whose cells these are; they may come from a transplant donor.

This clonotype has only a few counts. V gene TRBV5-1 combines with J gene TRBJ2-2, with D maybe TRBD2 (6 bases). The CDR3 is 18 residues long. Trimming pared 1 base from V and 3 bases from J, leaving 19 bases between. Germline V gene sequence: CDR1 SGHRS, CDR2 YFSETQ. CDR3 bases: TGCGCCAGCAGCTTGTCCGGACTGCGGGGATCGGACACCGGGGAGCTGTTTTTT. Residues: CASSLSGLRGSDTGELFF.

This sequence joins TRBV25-1 and TRBJ1-1; tentative D call: TRBD1 (6 bases). The germline V gene has CDR1 MGHDK and CDR2 SYGVNS. The CDR3 consists of 13 residues. Trimming took off 7 bases at V and 5 bases at J, with 14 bases between the two ends. The CDR3 region is CASISGVYTEAFF. DNA for the CDR3: TGTGCCAGCATTTCAGGGGTTTATACTGAAGCTTTCTTT.

The J gene is TRBJ1-2, the V gene TRBV20-1; D is uncertain. The CDR3 loop spans 13 amino acids. Germline assignment: CDR1 DFQATT and CDR2 SNEGSKA (reference sequence). V lost 3 bases, J lost 6 bases, and 14 bases lay in between. The CDR3 nucleotides read TGCAGTGCTAGGTTTGTCAGCGGCGATGGCTACACCTTC. This translates into CSARFVSGDGYTF.

This clonotype has only a few counts. V is TRBV20-1 and J is TRBJ1-5, with 7 bases lining up with TRBD1. Germline CDR1 is DFQATT and CDR2 is SNEGSKA (reference sequence). Trimming cost V 4 bases and J 2 bases; bases outside gene matches: 8. The CDR3 length is 15 residues. The CDR3 DNA follows: TGCAGTGCTATCCGCGACAGGGTTGGCAATCAGCCCCAGCATTTT. The encoded protein is CSAIRDRVGNQPQHF.

V usage is TRBV5-1 and J usage is TRBJ2-1; 10 nucleotides match TRBD2. The CDR3 is made up of 17 amino acids. CDR1 SGHRS and CDR2 YFSETQ come from the germline V gene. Trimming at V came to 4 bases and at J to 6 bases, leaving 13 bases not matched to a gene. The CDR3 loop reads CASSPRPPSGSTNEQFF. DNA of the CDR3: TGCGCCAGCAGCCCCAGACCTCCTAGCGGGAGTACCAATGAGCAGTTCTTC.

This clonotype occurred a few times. The chain combines TRBV7-6 with TRBJ2-7; D tentatively fits TRBD1 or TRBD2 (6 bases each). The V gene's germline CDR1 is SGHVS and CDR2 FNYEAQ. CDR3 length equals 15 residues. Trimming left V 8 bases short and J 0 bases short, with 17 bases between. CDR3 nucleotide sequence: TGTGCCAGCTTTTGGAGGGGGTCGGACTCCTACGAGCAGTACTTC. Protein product: CASFWRGSDSYEQYF.

The chain links TRBV7-9 to TRBJ2-7; TRBD1 is a possible D gene (6 bases). CDR1 and CDR2 (germline): SEHNR, FQNEAQ (reference sequence). With 5 bases removed from V and 5 bases from J, the gap between germline ends came to 19 bases. The CDR3 loop spans 15 amino acids. The CDR3 protein is CASSPRQDLLHEQYF. The CDR3 DNA follows: TGTGCCAGCAGCCCCCGACAGGACCTTCTACACGAGCAGTACTTC.

This clonotype was detected only a few times. This chain uses TRBV5-1 with TRBJ2-2; D unresolved. V lost 0 bases, J lost 7 bases, and 13 bases lay in between. The germline gives CDR1 SGHRS, CDR2 YFSETQ. The CDR3 has 15 amino acids. Here the CDR3 reads CASSLVDKPGGELFF. CDR3 in DNA: TGCGCCAGCAGCTTGGTTGACAAGCCGGGCGGGGAGCTGTTTTTT. The entire variable domain, with the rest obtained from reference TRBV5-1 and TRBJ2-2, is as follows: KAGVTQTPRYLIKTRGQQVTLSCSPISGHRSVSWYQQTPGQGLQFLFEYFSETQRNKGNFPGRFSGRQFSNSRSEMNVSTLELGDSALYLCASSLVDKPGGELFFGEGSRLTVL.

This clonotype was found a few times. J is TRBJ1-1 and V is TRBV7-8, with TRBD1 matching 10 bases. CDR3 length equals 17 residues. With 3 bases clipped from V and 3 bases from J, the junction kept 10 bases outside the gene matches. CDR1 and CDR2 from the germline V gene are SGHVS and FQNEAQ. The CDR3 coding sequence is TGTGCCAGCAGCTTCGCCAGGACAGGGGGGAGGGACACTGAAGCTTTCTTT. Translation: CASSFARTGGRDTEAFF. Full variable domain (rest looked up from reference TRBV7-8 and TRBJ1-1): GAGVSQSPRYKVAKRGQDVALRCDPISGHVSLFWYQQALGQGPEFLTYFQNEAQLDKSGLPSDRFFAERPEGSVSTLKIQRTQQEDSAVYLCASSFARTGGRDTEAFFGQGTRLTVV.

The chain carries TRBV10-3 and TRBJ1-1, with D hard to call. The length of the CDR3 is 11 residues. CDR1 and CDR2 (germline): ENHRY, SYGVKD. Trimming stripped 8 bases from V and 6 bases from J, with 10 bases between. The CDR3 protein is CAIRTGAEAFF. The CDR3 DNA follows: TGTGCCATCCGGACGGGAGCTGAAGCTTTCTTT.

The chain joins TRBV20-1 to TRBJ1-1; D gene unclear. Trimming left V 6 bases short and J 0 bases short, with 5 bases between. The germline V gene has CDR1 DFQATT and CDR2 SNEGSKA (reference sequence). The CDR3 sequence is 11 residues long. CDR3 bases: TGCAGTGCCTATCTGAACACTGAAGCTTTCTTT. It is translated as CSAYLNTEAFF.

This clonotype was seen a few times. The gene calls are TRBV3-1 and TRBJ1-4; 7 bases fit TRBD1. Germline V gene sequence: CDR1 LGHDT, CDR2 YNNKEL (reference sequence). V shed 7 bases and J 2 bases; nucleotides not matched to a gene: 4. The CDR3 sequence is 14 residues long. The CDR3 region has the DNA TGTGCCAGCACCGACAGGGAGACTAATGAAAAACTGTTTTTT. Protein: CASTDRETNEKLFF.

In its sample, this clonotype was seen a few times. The V and J genes are TRBV6-1 and TRBJ1-2; 8 bases fit TRBD1. Trimming took 5 bases from V and 8 from J; bases not matched to a gene: 10. CDR1 is MNHNS and CDR2 is SASEGT in the germline V gene. The CDR3 is 14 amino acids. CDR3 sequence (DNA): TGTGCCAGCAGTCGACCTACAGGGGGACAAGGCTACACCTTC. Translating it yields CASSRPTGGQGYTF.

This clonotype occurred a few times. J is TRBJ2-7 and V is TRBV28; 7 nucleotides agree with TRBD2. CDR1 and CDR2 (germline): MDHEN, SYDVKM. V dropped 2 bases and J dropped 5; count of bases not matched to a gene: 6. The CDR3 has 14 residues. CDR3 DNA: TGTGCCAGCAGTTTAGGCGGGAGCGTCAACGAGCAGTACTTC. Translated, it gives CASSLGGSVNEQYF.

This chain connects TRBV3-1 to TRBJ2-7, with TRBD2 as a possible D gene (6 bases). Germline V gene lookup returns CDR1 LGHDT and CDR2 YNNKEL (reference sequence). This CDR3 spans 15 amino acids. V was trimmed by 1 base and J by 3 bases, leaving 13 bases between them. DNA of the CDR3: TGTGCCAGCAGCCAAGGCCTAGCGCTGGTCTACGAGCAGTACTTC. Encoded protein: CASSQGLALVYEQYF.